This entry lists 12 T cell receptor beta chains sequenced from one sample in a study of blood T cells in healthy people across ages. Using a J-beta primer mix together with a sample-barcoded 5' primer, a second PCR was run for roughly 7 to 11 cycles. MiXCR, applied by TCRdb to the 5' RACE reads, yields one record per CDR3 protein. The sample lists hundreds of thousands of distinct CDR3 sequences; roughly 48% were seen once. Sequencing was performed on blood. These receptors all come from a man aged 30 to 39 in good health.

The chain employs TRBV28 and TRBJ2-7, with D perhaps TRBD1 or TRBD2 (5 bases each). This CDR3 spans 17 amino acids. V lost 6 bases and J lost 7, with 28 bases in between. Germline V gene lookup returns CDR1 MDHEN and CDR2 SYDVKM. Here the CDR3 reads CASSPGSRDRGFWEQYF. The CDR3 nucleotides are TGTGCCAGCAGCCCTGGGTCCCGGGACCGCGGTTTCTGGGAGCAGTACTTC. Based on the CDR3 plus reference TRBV28 and TRBJ2-7, the full variable domain is DVKVTQSSRYLVKRTGEKVFLECVQDMDHENMFWYRQDPGLGLRLIYFSYDVKMKEKGDIPEGYSVSREKKERFSLILESASTNQTSMYLCASSPGSRDRGFWEQYFGPGTRLTVT.

This rearrangement joins TRBV28 to TRBJ2-1; TRBD2 aligns across 11 bases. Germline V lookup: CDR1 MDHEN, CDR2 SYDVKM. The CDR3 is made up of 17 amino acids. The V and J ends lost 2 bases and 3 bases, in that order; junction bases with no gene match: 6. The DNA of the CDR3 is TGTGCCAGCAGTTTAAGGCTAGCGGGGGGCCTCTACAATGAGCAGTTCTTC. Its translation: CASSLRLAGGLYNEQFF.

The rearrangement links TRBV6-1 to TRBJ2-3, with D hard to call. The germline gives CDR1 MNHNS, CDR2 SASEGT. Trimming cost V 4 bases and J 7 bases, with 6 bases left between them. CDR3 length: 11 residues. Written as DNA, the CDR3 is TGTGCCAGCAGTGGGGATTATACGCAGTATTTT. This gives the protein CASSGDYTQYF.

CDR3 nucleotides: TGTGCCACCAGTAATACAGGAACCTCCTACGAGCAGTACTTC. Translating gives CATSNTGTSYEQYF. This chain uses TRBV15 with TRBJ2-7, with a weak D call TRBD1 (5 bases). CDR1 LNHNV and CDR2 YYDKDF come from the germline V gene (reference sequence). The CDR3 extends over 14 amino acids. Trimming cost V 6 bases and J 0 bases, with 12 bases left between them. The full variable domain, rest sourced from reference TRBV15 and TRBJ2-7, is DAMVIQNPRYQVTQFGKPVTLSCSQTLNHNVMYWYQQKSSQAPKLLFHYYDKDFNNEADTPDNFQSRRPNTSFCFLDIRSPGLGDTAMYLCATSNTGTSYEQYFGPGTRLTVT.

The rearrangement uses TRBV5-8 and TRBJ1-6; 8 bases are a match to TRBD1. The V gene end was trimmed by 4 bases and the J gene end by 10 bases; junction bases not matched to a gene: 10. Looked up from germline, CDR1 is SGHTS and CDR2 is YDEGEE. This CDR3 is built from 15 residues. CDR3 sequence: CASSKRTGLGSPLHF. The DNA of the CDR3 is TGTGCCAGCAGCAAAAGGACAGGGTTAGGATCACCCCTCCACTTT.

There are a few counts of this clonotype. V usage is TRBV28 and J usage is TRBJ1-6, with TRBD1 matching over 9 bases. Germline CDR1 and CDR2: MDHEN and SYDVKM. The CDR3 length is 14 residues. The trim removed 6 bases at V and 7 bases at J, leaving 4 bases unmatched. The CDR3 here is CASRPTGGNSPLHF. The CDR3 region has the DNA TGTGCCAGCAGACCGACAGGGGGAAATTCACCCCTCCACTTT. The full variable domain, in which reference TRBV28 and TRBJ1-6 provide the parts outside the CDR3, is DVKVTQSSRYLVKRTGEKVFLECVQDMDHENMFWYRQDPGLGLRLIYFSYDVKMKEKGDIPEGYSVSREKKERFSLILESASTNQTSMYLCASRPTGGNSPLHFGNGTRLTVT.

The V gene is TRBV6-5, the J gene TRBJ2-7, with 7 positions matching TRBD2. CDR1 is MNHEY, CDR2 SVGAGI, per germline. Trimming at V came to 3 bases and at J to 4 bases, leaving 6 bases not matched to a gene. This CDR3 comprises 14 residues. CDR3 nucleotide sequence: TGTGCCAGCAGTTATCGAGGGGAGGGGTACGAGCAGTACTTC. Amino acids: CASSYRGEGYEQYF.

The V gene is TRBV20-1, the J gene TRBJ1-5, with D unclear. Per the germline V gene, CDR1 is DFQATT and CDR2 is SNEGSKA (reference sequence). The V end lost 5 bases, the J end lost 4 bases, and 15 bases lay between the germline ends. The length of the CDR3 is 14 residues. The CDR3 here is CSALLSLGNQPQHF. The CDR3 nucleotides are TGCAGTGCTCTTCTTTCACTCGGGAATCAGCCCCAGCATTTT.

The gene calls are TRBV6-1 and TRBJ2-1; D unclear. CDR3 length: 13 amino acids. The germline CDR1 and CDR2 sequences are MNHNS and SASEGT. Deletions cut 8 bases from V and 1 base from J, with 9 bases between. CDR3 loop: CASYDFSYNEQFF. Written as DNA, the CDR3 is TGTGCCAGCTACGACTTTTCCTACAATGAGCAGTTCTTC.

This clonotype came up many times. J is TRBJ1-4 and V is TRBV4-3; no clear D. CDR1 is LGHNA and CDR2 is YSLEER in the germline V gene. The V end was cut by 8 bases, the J end by 7 bases, with 11 bases between. This CDR3 has 12 amino acids. The chain's CDR3 is CASGRMGEKLFF. CDR3 coding DNA: TGCGCCAGCGGACGGATGGGTGAAAAACTGTTTTTT.

The sample holds a few counts of this clonotype. This chain uses TRBV20-1 with TRBJ2-7, with D possibly matching TRBD1 (5 bases). With 7 bases removed from V and 0 bases from J, the gap between germline ends came to 16 bases. Per germline, CDR1 DFQATT and CDR2 SNEGSKA (reference sequence). The CDR3 contains 14 residues. CDR3 region: CSVPVRTISYEQYF. CDR3 DNA sequence: TGCAGTGTCCCGGTGCGGACAATCTCCTACGAGCAGTACTTC.

The chain is built from TRBV5-1 and TRBJ2-7; TRBD1 matches 7 bases. The germline V gene encodes CDR1 SGHRS and CDR2 YFSETQ. Trimming at V came to 4 bases and at J to 0 bases, leaving 10 bases not matched to a gene. CDR3 length: 16 residues. CDR3 DNA: TGCGCCAGCAGCACCTCCGACAGGGCGATCTCCTACGAGCAGTACTTC. This translates into CASSTSDRAISYEQYF.